This T cell receptor (beta chain) was found in a study of blood T cell repertoires in COVID-19 (dated by TCRdb to 2018 to 2020). Study-wide context: Samples from collaborators originated in the United States, Italy and Spain and spanned both the acute and convalescent phases of COVID-19. The prospective study material was composed of cDNA or gDNA derived from T cells, B-cell-depleted T cells, or PBMCs. Subjects who had been exposed to COVID-19, were actively infected with it, or had recovered from it provided the deeply sampled blood TCRbeta repertoires that made up the dataset. The repertoires were released in a freely available public database meant as a resource for research on the immune response to SARS-CoV-2. The samples were drawn from the first 160 participants of the ongoing ImmuneRACE study and from 1,254 subjects provided by 6 global collaborators. A de-identified subject ID, COVID-19 status, age in years and sex were almost always included in the sample metadata. Where HLA class I and class II types were available, the types were taken from metadata supplied by the sample provider, not from assay-based typing. The paper's findings and limits, for the study overall: Clinical and demographic metadata were provided uncurated, with the amount varying by source and participant.

Participants in the prospective study were aged roughly 18 to 89 years, lived in under 30 United States geographic areas, and enrolled through a virtual design. Cohort assignment in the prospective study relied on participant-reported clinical history from a screening survey and a study questionnaire. For ImmuneRACE Cohort 3, a participant was defined as recovered based on two consecutive negative NP/OP PCR tests, clearance by a healthcare professional, or resolution of symptoms. Each participant in the prospective study had whole blood, serum and a nasopharyngeal or oropharyngeal swab collected by mobile phlebotomists. Over a roughly 2-month period, participants in the prospective study had the option of providing additional blood draws and questionnaires. Before DNA extraction, blood samples from the prospective study were shipped at room temperature or frozen. Remarks on this clone: This clone's antigen is unknown. No much larger clone is present one base from it, and per-base qualities are unavailable.

TCRbeta CDR3 regions were amplified from genomic DNA using the immunoSEQ Assay, a bias-controlled multiplex PCR. In the paper's pipeline: Within the assay, amplification of reference gene primers was used to estimate how many nucleated cells each sample contained. To quantify the absolute abundance of each unique TCRbeta CDR3 rearrangement, sequence reads were collapsed and filtered. For each sample, productive Simpson clonality was calculated by taking the square root of Simpson's diversity index across productive rearrangements. The source is immuneACCESS, and TCRdb retained only in-frame sequences with V and J called. Part of the clones is not carried over; for the studies checked, unresolved V genes explain less than half of this, and the remainder is unexplained. V and J calls and clone size are as listed in that table; D and trimming were resolved from the DNA. The sample table holds approximately 170,000 clones, of which approximately 81% were seen once. The ten largest make up approximately 8.4% of the sample.

At the junction V is shortened by 5 bases and J by 3 bases, with 13 bases in between. As encoded in the germline V gene, CDR1 is SGHTA while CDR2 is FQGNSA. The CDR3 numbers 14 residues from cysteine through phenylalanine. CDR3 DNA only is kept here, 42 bases in frame from base 1. The V gene is TRBV7-2 and the J gene is TRBJ2-5, and perhaps TRBD2 as D gene, on 6 matching bases. The sequence derives from a woman aged 45-59 years who had recovered from COVID-19. Sequencing input: PBMCs or T cells enriched from blood (not recorded which). The nucleotide sequence is given as TGTGCCAGCAGCGGGAGGCACAGAAAAGAGACCCAGTACTTC. It translates as CASSGRHRKETQYF.